This T cell receptor (beta chain) was retrieved from a study of blood T cell repertoires in COVID-19. Study at large: Whether acute or convalescent, the COVID-19 samples came from the United States, Italy and Spain. PBMCs, B-cell-depleted T cells, or T cells provided the cDNA or gDNA that made up the material.

Measured with immunoSEQ multiplex PCR; TCRdb has only the in-frame clones, and not every one. This table has 100,000 to 150,000 clones, just under 90% appearing once. Between the trimmed V and J ends, which lost 4 bases and 0 bases, there was a span of 10 bases. This CDR3 has 16 amino acids. The germline V gene encodes CDR1 LGHNA and CDR2 YSLEER. This clone was picked up a small number of times. The sequencing sample was made of peripheral blood. This clonotype originated in a woman aged 50 to 60 with acute or convalescent COVID-19. V gene TRBV4-3 combines with J gene TRBJ1-6; tentatively, D is TRBD1 (6 bases). Here the CDR3 DNA reads TGCGCCAGCAGCCGGACAGTGAGCTCCTATAATTCACCCCTCCACTTT. It is translated as CASSRTVSSYNSPLHF.